The 3 T cell receptor beta chains in this list originate from one sample, sequenced in a study of tissue T cells after allogeneic stem cell transplantation (dated 2022 in TCRdb). The receptor library was made with the immunoSEQ multiplex PCR assay. TCRdb took this table from immuneACCESS and kept in-frame rearrangements with V and J called. Such tables lack part of the clones; where checked against another copy, unresolved V genes explain under half of the gap, and the rest is unexplained. The sample contains thousands of clones, 60% to 70% of them found a single time. The leading ten clones occupy about 0.78% of the sample. The sample taken for sequencing was blood. Source of these receptors: a female BALB/c mouse in good health. The MHC haplotype for this mouse line is H2-d.

This clone is a singleton in its sample. These gene names are mouse names. The CDR3 is cut off 1 residue early in the read; its end comes from the germline J gene. The chain uses TRBV19 and TRBJ1-1, with TRBD1 as a possible D gene (5 bases). CDR1 and CDR2 from the germline V gene are FNHDT and SITEND (reference sequence). CDR3 size: 13 residues. Trimming cost V 4 bases and J 7 bases, with 14 bases left between them. Incomplete CDR3 DNA: TGTGCCAGCAGTTCCGGGACCCCCCTAGAAGTCTTC. It yields the protein CASSSGTPLEVF. The full-length CDR3 reads as CASSSGTPLEVFF.

This clone was recorded a few times. Mouse names are used for the genes. Coverage ceases 1 residue before the CDR3 finishes, and the germline J gene fills in the end. This sequence joins TRBV13-1 and TRBJ1-3, with D possibly matching TRBD1 (5 bases). The CDR3 spans 13 residues. Germline V gives CDR1 NSHNY, CDR2 SYGAGN. Trimming stripped 0 bases from V and 5 bases from J, with 6 bases between. The DNA read from the CDR3 is TGTGCCAGCAGTGATGGGACAAGAAATACGCTCTAT. As protein: CASSDGTRNTLY. The complete CDR3 protein is CASSDGTRNTLYF.

Notes on this clone: The gene symbols are mouse symbols. The read ends 1 residue before the CDR3 terminus; that terminus is restored from the germline J gene. V gene TRBV24 combines with J gene TRBJ2-3; 8 nucleotides match TRBD2. CDR3 length: 16 residues. CDR1 KGHTA and CDR2 FRNEEI come from the germline V gene. V dropped 1 base and J dropped 0; count of bases not matched to a gene: 3. The CDR3 here is CASSLSGLGSAETLYF. Partial CDR3 DNA: TGTGCCAGCAGTCTGTCCGGACTGGGAAGTGCAGAAACGCTGTAT.